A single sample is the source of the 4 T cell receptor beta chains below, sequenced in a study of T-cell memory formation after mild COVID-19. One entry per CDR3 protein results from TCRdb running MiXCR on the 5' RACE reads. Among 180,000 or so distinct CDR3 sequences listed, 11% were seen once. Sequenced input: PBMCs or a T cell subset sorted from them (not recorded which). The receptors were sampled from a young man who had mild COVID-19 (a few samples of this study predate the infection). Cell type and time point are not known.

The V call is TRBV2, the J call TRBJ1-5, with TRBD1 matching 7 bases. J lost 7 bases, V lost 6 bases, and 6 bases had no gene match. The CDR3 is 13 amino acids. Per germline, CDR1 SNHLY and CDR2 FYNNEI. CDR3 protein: CASRGDRGQPQHF. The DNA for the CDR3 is TGTGCCAGCAGGGGGGACAGAGGCCAGCCCCAGCATTTT.

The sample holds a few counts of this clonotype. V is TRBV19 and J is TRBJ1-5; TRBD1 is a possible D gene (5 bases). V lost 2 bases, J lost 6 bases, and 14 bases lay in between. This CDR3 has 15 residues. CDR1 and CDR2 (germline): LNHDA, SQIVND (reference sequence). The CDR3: CASSISPGLSQPQHF. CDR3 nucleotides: TGTGCCAGTAGTATAAGCCCAGGGCTTTCTCAGCCCCAGCATTTT.

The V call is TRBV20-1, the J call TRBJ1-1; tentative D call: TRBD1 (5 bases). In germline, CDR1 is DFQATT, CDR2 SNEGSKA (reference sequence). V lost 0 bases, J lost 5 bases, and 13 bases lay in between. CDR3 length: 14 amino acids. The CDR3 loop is CSARDPGTMTEAFF. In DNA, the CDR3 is TGCAGTGCTAGAGACCCCGGGACGATGACTGAAGCTTTCTTT.

The CDR3: CASRVGFDNEQFF. CDR3 bases: TGCGCCAGCAGAGTGGGTTTTGACAATGAGCAGTTCTTC. This rearrangement joins TRBV5-1 to TRBJ2-1; no clear D gene. The CDR3 contains 13 residues. Germline lookup yields CDR1 SGHRS and CDR2 YFSETQ. V was clipped by 5 bases and J by 5 bases, with 11 bases between them. The whole variable domain, filled in from reference TRBV5-1 and TRBJ2-1, reads KAGVTQTPRYLIKTRGQQVTLSCSPISGHRSVSWYQQTPGQGLQFLFEYFSETQRNKGNFPGRFSGRQFSNSRSEMNVSTLELGDSALYLCASRVGFDNEQFFGPGTRLTVL.